One and the same sample provided the 5 T cell receptor beta chains below, sequenced in a study of persistence of HIV-infected CD4 T cells (TCRdb year 2020). Their antigen targets remain unknown. The intended sense of this specimen's treatment or condition label: suppressive antiretroviral therapy. A pool of overlapping 15-mer peptides from HIV-1 Gag, at 1 ug per peptide per mL, was used to stimulate the cells. Nonresponding CD40L-negative CD69-negative CD45RO-high memory CD4+ T cells were sorted as memory populations depleted of antigen-responding cells. The immunoSEQ hsTCRB assay version 4 in survey mode was used to sequence TCRbeta repertoires from genomic DNA. TCRdb obtained this table from immuneACCESS and retained in-frame rearrangements with V and J assigned. These tables miss some clones; where compared with another copy, unresolved V genes account for less than half of the shortfall, and the remainder is unexplained. The sample table shows about 64,000 clones, and over 60% are seen once. Clones ranked in the top ten supply 1.5% to 2% of the sample.

This specimen was CD4+ T cells sorted from PBMCs after approximately 18-hour stimulation, taken from a patient who received antiretroviral therapy. Interpreted using the paper, the cell subset or site label stands for: CD40L-CD69- CD45RO-high memory CD4 T cells not responding to Gag peptides. The source of these receptors is an adult man with HIV who was CMV-seropositive.

This sequence joins TRBV19 and TRBJ1-3; D unresolved. The germline V gene has CDR1 LNHDA and CDR2 SQIVND (reference sequence). The CDR3 runs 20 residues. Trimming removed 6 bases from V and 0 bases from J, with 27 bases in between. The CDR3 DNA sequence: TGTGCCAGTAGCCTTCCCTTGGGGAACTGGGCCCGCAGCTCTGGAAACACCATATATTTT. Its protein product is CASSLPLGNWARSSGNTIYF. The variable domain in full, with the rest retrieved from reference TRBV19 and TRBJ1-3, is DGGITQSPKYLFRKEGQNVTLSCEQNLNHDAMYWYRQDPGQGLRLIYYSQIVNDFQKGDIAEGYSVSREKKESFPLTVTSAQKNPTAFYLCASSLPLGNWARSSGNTIYFGEGSWLTVV.

V usage is TRBV12-3 or TRBV12-4 and J usage is TRBJ1-1; D unresolved. Trimming took off 6 bases at V and 0 bases at J, with 8 bases between the two ends. The CDR3 runs to 13 residues. The CDR3 region has the DNA TGTGCCAGCAGCCCACAGATGAACACTGAAGCTTTCTTT. Its translation is CASSPQMNTEAFF.

In DNA, the CDR3 is TGTGCCAGCAGTTTAGGGACGGACTATGGCTACACCTTC. Encoded protein: CASSLGTDYGYTF. The V call is TRBV12-3 or TRBV12-4, the J call TRBJ1-2; D remains unclear. This CDR3 spans 13 amino acids. V was clipped by 1 base and J by 3 bases, with 6 bases between them.

The gene calls are TRBV3-1 (or the pseudogene TRBV3-2) and TRBJ1-1; D is ambiguous. The CDR3 length is 12 residues. Germline lookup yields CDR1 LGHDT and CDR2 YNNKEL (reference sequence). V was trimmed by 1 base and J by 8 bases, leaving 8 bases between them. In DNA, the CDR3 is TGTGCCAGCAGCCAAGGAGCGGTCGAAGCTTTCTTT. Translated, it gives CASSQGAVEAFF.

The gene calls are TRBV27 and TRBJ2-1; TRBD2 is a possible D gene (6 bases). This CDR3 comprises 13 residues. Trimming shortened V by 4 bases and J by 5 bases, and 9 bases separated the two germline ends. Germline loops: CDR1 MNHEY, CDR2 SMNVEV (reference sequence). In DNA form, the CDR3 reads TGTGCCAGCAGTTCGACTAGGAACAATGAGCAGTTCTTC. Translation gives CASSSTRNNEQFF.